A selection of T cell receptor beta chains follows, all from one sample in a study of blood T cell repertoires in COVID-19. Measured with immunoSEQ multiplex PCR; TCRdb has only the in-frame clones, and not every one. Here the sample spans about 200,000 clones, about nine tenths being singletons. Material for sequencing was peripheral blood. These TCRs come from a man aged 18 to 29 with active or convalescent COVID-19. Both conserved end residues are part of each CDR3. The D gene is left open where the match is weak. Some rows have no size entry. The others give once, few or many, or a class for an expanded clone.

TRBJ1-2,NA,TRBD1,TRBV18,CASSSAAGQGKGYTF,TGTGCCAGCTCATCAGCCGCCGGACAGGGTAAAGGCTACACCTTC
TRBJ1-2,NA,NA,TRBV2,CASSAAGILTF,TGTGCCAGCAGTGCCGCGGGTATTCTCACCTTC
TRBJ1-1,NA,NA,TRBV28,CASSLSRSPGLKNTEAFF,TGTGCCAGCAGTTTATCCCGCTCTCCGGGACTTAAGAACACTGAAGCTTTCTTT
TRBJ1-6,NA,NA,TRBV6-6,CASSYSRRQDNSPLHF,TGTGCCAGCAGTTACTCGAGGAGGCAGGACAATTCACCCCTCCACTTT
TRBJ2-7,many,NA,TRBV27,CASSLGLGDTYEQYF,TGTGCCAGCAGTTTGGGACTCGGGGATACCTACGAGCAGTACTTC
TRBJ2-2,once,TRBD2,TRBV27,CASSSSGRAGELFF,TGTGCCAGCAGCTCTAGCGGGAGGGCCGGGGAGCTGTTTTTT
TRBJ2-3,NA,TRBD1,TRBV5-6,CGASSKTGGVDTQYF,TGTGGTGCCAGCAGCAAAACAGGGGGCGTAGATACGCAGTATTTT
TRBJ1-1,once,TRBD1,TRBV2,CASRKDRGGTEAFF,TGTGCCAGCAGAAAAGACAGGGGCGGCACTGAAGCTTTCTTT
TRBJ2-7,once,TRBD1,TRBV2,CASREPGQTYEQYF,TGTGCCAGCAGGGAACCGGGACAGACCTACGAGCAGTACTTC
TRBJ1-2,once,NA,TRBV18,CASSPERGGGYTF,TGTGCCAGCTCACCAGAGAGGGGAGGTGGCTACACCTTC
TRBJ2-1,once,NA,TRBV5-6,CASSRSSYNEQFF,TGTGCCAGCAGCCGCAGCTCCTACAATGAGCAGTTCTTC
TRBJ1-1,NA,NA,TRBV12-3/TRBV12-4,CASSLGVNTEAFF,TGTGCCAGCAGCCTCGGGGTGAACACTGAAGCTTTCTTT
TRBJ1-4,NA,TRBD1,TRBV14,CASSQFLGQGDEKLFF,TGTGCCAGCAGCCAATTTCTGGGACAGGGTGATGAAAAACTGTTTTTT
TRBJ1-2,NA,NA,TRBV11-1,CASSLGRNYGYTF,TGTGCCAGCAGCTTAGGGAGGAACTATGGCTACACCTTC
TRBJ1-3,NA,NA,TRBV19,CASRTSSGNTIYF,TGTGCCAGCCGGACATCCTCTGGAAACACCATATATTTT
TRBJ2-1,once,TRBD1,TRBV12-5,CASADRANNEQFF,TGTGCTAGTGCCGACAGGGCAAACAATGAGCAGTTCTTC
TRBJ2-1,NA,TRBD2,TRBV7-3,CASSLASGRAKFF,TGTGCCAGCAGCTTAGCTTCCGGGAGGGCTAAGTTCTTC
TRBJ1-2,NA,TRBD1,TRBV5-4,CASSSGRDRGYGYTF,TGTGCCAGCAGCTCAGGCCGGGACAGGGGATATGGCTACACCTTC
TRBJ1-2,NA,NA,TRBV11-2,CASSSRVENYGYTF,TGTGCCAGCAGCTCCAGGGTTGAGAACTATGGCTACACCTTC
TRBJ2-2,once,NA,TRBV5-4,CASSSPGHLNTGELFF,TGTGCCAGCAGCTCCCCGGGACACTTAAACACCGGGGAGCTGTTTTTT
TRBJ2-5,NA,NA,TRBV5-1,CASSVGMGAAETQYF,TGCGCCAGCAGTGTTGGGATGGGGGCGGCGGAGACCCAGTACTTC
TRBJ2-2,NA,TRBD2,TRBV7-9,CASSLGLAGGSGELFF,TGTGCCAGCAGCTTAGGACTAGCGGGAGGATCCGGGGAGCTGTTTTTT
TRBJ2-7,few,NA,TRBV7-2,CASSLGKAGYEQYF,TGTGCCAGCAGCTTAGGCAAGGCAGGCTACGAGCAGTACTTC
TRBJ2-5,NA,TRBD1,TRBV6-5,CASSYNGQGRLETQYF,TGTGCCAGCAGTTACAACGGACAGGGCAGATTGGAGACCCAGTACTTC
TRBJ1-1,NA,NA,TRBV11-2,CASSLNGGTAEAFF,TGTGCCAGCAGCCTAAACGGTGGAACAGCTGAAGCTTTCTTT
TRBJ1-4,NA,TRBD1,TRBV6-5,CASSYRTGTTNEKLFF,TGTGCCAGCAGTTACCGGACAGGGACAACTAATGAAAAACTGTTTTTT
TRBJ1-3,NA,NA,TRBV5-1,CASSLGQAGNTIYF,TGCGCCAGCAGCTTGGGACAGGCTGGAAACACCATATATTTT
TRBJ1-3,NA,TRBD1,TRBV9,CASWGFLGQGYSGNTIYF,TGTGCCAGCTGGGGGTTCCTCGGACAGGGATACTCTGGAAACACCATATATTTT
TRBJ1-1,NA,TRBD1,TRBV9,CASSVAGGRGLTEAFF,TGTGCCAGCAGCGTAGCCGGCGGCAGGGGGCTCACTGAAGCTTTCTTT